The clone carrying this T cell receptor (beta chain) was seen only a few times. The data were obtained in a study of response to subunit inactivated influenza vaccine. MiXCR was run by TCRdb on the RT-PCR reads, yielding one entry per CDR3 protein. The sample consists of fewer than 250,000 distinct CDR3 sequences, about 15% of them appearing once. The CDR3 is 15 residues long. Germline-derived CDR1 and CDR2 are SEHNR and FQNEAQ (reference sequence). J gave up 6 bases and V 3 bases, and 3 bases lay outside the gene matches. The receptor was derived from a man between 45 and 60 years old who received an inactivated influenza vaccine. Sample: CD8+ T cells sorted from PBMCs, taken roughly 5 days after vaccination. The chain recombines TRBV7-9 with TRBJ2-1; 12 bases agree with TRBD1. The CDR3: CASSFGTGGLNEQFF. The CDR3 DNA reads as TGTGCCAGCAGCTTTGGGACAGGGGGCCTCAATGAGCAGTTCTTC.